This passage covers 25 T cell receptor beta chains from one sample sequenced in a study of blood T cells in healthy people across ages (dated by TCRdb to the mid-2010s). Library method: 5' RACE. The listed sequencing device is Illumina HiSeq 2500. A second PCR of roughly 7 to 12 cycles was run with a J-beta primer mix and a sample-barcoded 5' primer. TCRdb took the public reads, trimmed them with fastp at Q25, ran MiXCR for clone calling and kept in-frame beta chains. Every distinct CDR3 protein forms one entry, paired with its most common genes and DNA. Within this sample are roughly 700,000 distinct CDR3 sequences, with around 48% of them counted one time only. The top ten clones comprise about 32% of the sample. Specimen: blood. These receptors were taken from a woman between 55 and 75 years old in good health.

This clonotype was seen a handful of times. The chain uses TRBV29-1 and TRBJ2-3; 7 bases match TRBD2. The CDR3 is made up of 14 amino acids. CDR1 is SQVTM and CDR2 is ANQGSEA in the germline V gene. Losses at the gene ends were 2 bases for V and 2 bases for J; bases not matched to a gene: 4. The CDR3 nucleotides read TGCAGCGTTGAAATTGCGGGAGTCACAGATACGCAGTATTTT. This encodes CSVEIAGVTDTQYF.

This rearrangement joins TRBV20-1 to TRBJ1-2; 9 nucleotides align to TRBD1. CDR1 is DFQATT and CDR2 is SNEGSKA in the germline V gene (reference sequence). The trim removed 5 bases at V and 7 bases at J, leaving 11 bases unmatched. The CDR3 consists of 14 residues. CDR3 in amino acids: CSAQPNRGLGGYTF. The CDR3, as DNA: TGCAGTGCTCAGCCCAACAGGGGGCTGGGTGGCTACACCTTC.

V and J are TRBV4-2 and TRBJ2-4, with 9 bases fitting TRBD1. Germline V CDR1 and CDR2: LGHNA, YNFKEQ. CDR3 length: 16 residues. With 7 bases clipped from V and 11 bases from J, the junction kept 18 bases outside the gene matches. CDR3 amino acids: CASNQVPGTGHGVQYF. In DNA, the CDR3 is TGTGCCAGCAACCAGGTTCCCGGGACAGGGCACGGAGTTCAGTACTTC.

V usage is TRBV7-3 and J usage is TRBJ2-4; 7 bases fit TRBD1. The CDR3 has 14 amino acids. Germline assignment: CDR1 SGHTA and CDR2 FQGTGA. V trimming: 1 base; J trimming: 13 bases; junction bases outside the gene matches: 10. The CDR3 protein is CASSLIGRDSPQYF. The CDR3 DNA follows: TGTGCCAGCAGCTTAATAGGTCGGGACAGTCCACAGTACTTC.

This chain connects TRBV11-3 to TRBJ2-7; 10 bases agree with TRBD2. Germline lookup yields CDR1 SGHNT and CDR2 YENEEA. The V segment lost 5 bases and the J segment 7 bases; nucleotides outside the gene matches: 8. CDR3 length equals 14 residues. The CDR3 region has the DNA TGTGCCAGCAGCCTAAGACTAGCGGGCAATGAGCAGTACTTC. Amino acid sequence: CASSLRLAGNEQYF.

This clonotype has just one count. This chain joins TRBV9 and TRBJ2-1; D may be TRBD1 or TRBD2 (5 bases each). Germline loops: CDR1 SGDLS, CDR2 YYNGEE. This CDR3 comprises 15 residues. V was shortened by 3 bases and J by 0 bases, with 10 bases between the two germline ends. The CDR3 protein is CASSEGPSSYNEQFF. CDR3 DNA: TGTGCCAGCAGCGAGGGACCGAGCTCCTACAATGAGCAGTTCTTC. Together with reference TRBV9 and TRBJ2-1, the CDR3 gives the full variable domain: DSGVTQTPKHLITATGQRVTLRCSPRSGDLSVYWYQQSLDQGLQFLIQYYNGEERAKGNILERFSAQQFPDLHSELNLSSLELGDSALYFCASSEGPSSYNEQFFGPGTRLTVL.

Worth noting for this clonotype: One base away lies a much larger clone, so this may be a sequencing read error. This chain connects TRBV4-2 to TRBJ1-2, with 7 bases lining up with TRBD1. The CDR3 spans 14 residues. Per the germline V gene, CDR1 is LGHNA and CDR2 is YNFKEQ. For the CDR3, the DNA is TGTGCCAGCAGCCGCCTGGGACAGTACTATGACTACACCTTC. This translates into CASSRLGQYYDYTF.

Written as DNA, the CDR3 is TGCGCCAGCAGCCAAGAGCACAGAAGCTCTGGCTACACCTTC. Protein sequence: CASSQEHRSSGYTF. The V gene is TRBV4-3, the J gene TRBJ1-2; no firm D call. CDR1 and CDR2 (germline): LGHNA, YSLEER. Trimming stripped 0 bases from V and 7 bases from J, with 12 bases between. The CDR3 contains 14 residues.

The CDR3 here is CASSLKGGGPNNEQFF. As DNA, the CDR3 is TGTGCCAGCAGTCTGAAGGGCGGAGGCCCGAACAATGAGCAGTTCTTC. V is TRBV6-1 and J is TRBJ2-1; perhaps TRBD2 as D (5 bases). With 5 bases removed from V and 5 bases from J, the gap between germline ends came to 19 bases. CDR3 length: 16 residues. The germline V gene encodes CDR1 MNHNS and CDR2 SASEGT.

The chain employs TRBV10-3 and TRBJ2-7; 9 nucleotides align to TRBD1. Germline V gene sequence: CDR1 ENHRY, CDR2 SYGVKD. The CDR3 has 15 residues. V gave up 3 bases and J gave up 3 bases; unmatched junction bases: 6. The CDR3 loop is CAISDAGQGVYEQYF. DNA for the CDR3: TGTGCCATCAGTGACGCGGGACAGGGAGTCTACGAGCAGTACTTC.

This chain connects TRBV28 to TRBJ2-1; D tentatively fits TRBD1 or TRBD2 (5 bases each). V was cut by 6 bases and J by 10 bases, with 13 bases left in between. The CDR3 runs 12 residues. Germline CDR1 and CDR2: MDHEN and SYDVKM. CDR3 sequence reads: CASRTIRDEQFF. The CDR3 region has the DNA TGTGCCAGCAGAACCATCCGGGACGAGCAGTTCTTC.

This clonotype was seen ten or more times. V and J are TRBV5-1 and TRBJ1-2; perhaps TRBD1 as D (6 bases). V was trimmed by 4 bases and J by 3 bases, leaving 7 bases between them. The CDR3 is 12 residues long. Per the germline V gene, CDR1 is SGHRS and CDR2 is YFSETQ. As DNA, the CDR3 is TGCGCCAGCAGCGGGACACACTATGGCTACACCTTC. Translation: CASSGTHYGYTF.

The chain employs TRBV20-1 and TRBJ1-4, with D unclear. The V and J ends lost 3 bases and 8 bases respectively, with 13 bases between them. The CDR3 spans 13 residues. CDR1 is DFQATT and CDR2 is SNEGSKA in the germline V gene (reference sequence). Here the CDR3 reads CSASGVPKEKLFF. CDR3 DNA: TGCAGTGCTAGCGGGGTCCCCAAAGAAAAACTGTTTTTT.

The chain employs TRBV27 and TRBJ2-1; D is undetermined. Germline V gene sequence: CDR1 MNHEY, CDR2 SMNVEV (reference sequence). The length of the CDR3 is 16 residues. V was pared by 3 bases and J by 0 bases, with 12 bases between. Here the CDR3 reads CASSLAAYSSYNEQFF. The CDR3 DNA is TGTGCCAGCAGTTTGGCGGCCTACAGCTCCTACAATGAGCAGTTCTTC.

V and J are TRBV7-9 and TRBJ2-1; 8 nucleotides match TRBD2. The CDR3 length is 19 residues. Germline lookup yields CDR1 SEHNR and CDR2 FQNEAQ (reference sequence). V gave up 5 bases and J gave up 0 bases; unmatched junction bases: 15. The CDR3: CASSLGLGLGQSSYNEQFF. CDR3 DNA: TGTGCCAGCAGCCTGGGACTAGGCCTGGGACAAAGCTCCTACAATGAGCAGTTCTTC.

This clonotype showed up just a few times. This rearrangement joins TRBV7-2 to TRBJ1-2; D is unclear. Trimming shortened V by 5 bases and J by 2 bases, and 12 bases separated the two germline ends. The CDR3 is made up of 14 amino acids. From germline, CDR1 is SGHTA and CDR2 FQGNSA. The CDR3 coding sequence is TGTGCCAGCAGCCCCGACGGGCGGAACTATGGCTACACCTTC. Protein: CASSPDGRNYGYTF.

The table lists this clonotype with a few counts. The rearrangement joins TRBV20-1 to TRBJ2-1; 9 bases map to TRBD2. Germline V gene data show CDR1 as DFQATT and CDR2 as SNEGSKA (reference sequence). The V segment lost 2 bases and the J segment 4 bases; nucleotides outside the gene matches: 12. The CDR3 length is 17 residues. This CDR3 is CSARNPTSGFLYNEQFF. DNA for the CDR3: TGCAGTGCTAGAAACCCGACTAGCGGATTTCTATACAATGAGCAGTTCTTC.

This clonotype was picked up a small number of times. The V and J genes are TRBV4-2 and TRBJ2-5; the D is unclear. Germline CDR1 and CDR2: LGHNA and YNFKEQ. This CDR3 region has 13 residues. The V gene lost 0 bases and the J gene lost 5 bases, with 7 bases spanning the gap. CDR3 bases: TGTGCCAGCAGCCAAGATTGGATCGAGACCCAGTACTTC. It specifies CASSQDWIETQYF.

This sequence joins TRBV5-1 and TRBJ1-4; D call uncertain. The CDR3 is made up of 13 amino acids. The germline V gene has CDR1 SGHRS and CDR2 YFSETQ. The V gene lost 5 bases and the J gene lost 0 bases, with 5 bases spanning the gap. The chain's CDR3 is CASSTATNEKLFF. The CDR3, as DNA: TGCGCCAGCAGTACTGCAACTAATGAAAAACTGTTTTTT.

V and J are TRBV4-2 and TRBJ2-5, with D perhaps TRBD1 (5 bases). The V gene lost 0 bases and the J gene lost 2 bases, with 10 bases spanning the gap. CDR3 length: 15 residues. Germline-derived CDR1 and CDR2 are LGHNA and YNFKEQ. Written as DNA, the CDR3 is TGTGCCAGCAGCCAAGACTCAGGGCCTCAAGAGACCCAGTACTTC. Translating it yields CASSQDSGPQETQYF.

The chain carries TRBV12-3 or TRBV12-4 and TRBJ2-1; the D gene is possibly TRBD2 (6 bases). CDR3 length: 17 amino acids. Trimming shortened V by 6 bases and J by 8 bases, and 26 bases separated the two germline ends. In nucleotides, the CDR3 is TGTGCCAGCAGCACCCTTCGGCGCGGGGATGTCAGGTATGAGCAGTTCTTC. Translation gives CASSTLRRGDVRYEQFF.

This clonotype was picked up a small number of times. The chain combines TRBV29-1 with TRBJ2-1; weak D call: TRBD1 (6 bases). Germline CDR1 is SQVTM and CDR2 is ANQGSEA. Deletions cut 2 bases from V and 2 bases from J, with 13 bases between. The CDR3 covers 15 residues. CDR3 DNA: TGCAGCGTTGAACGTGGAGCAGGGGCCTACAATGAGCAGTTCTTC. Its protein is CSVERGAGAYNEQFF.

This clonotype was recorded a few times. V is TRBV29-1 and J is TRBJ2-7; 9 nucleotides agree with TRBD2. Germline V CDR1 and CDR2: SQVTM, ANQGSEA. CDR3 size: 15 residues. The ends lost 6 bases at V and 0 bases at J; junction bases unmatched: 9. CDR3 DNA: TGCAGCGTGATAACGGCGGGGGGGACCTCCTACGAGCAGTACTTC. This encodes CSVITAGGTSYEQYF.

This clonotype was observed a few times. The chain combines TRBV5-1 with TRBJ2-4; TRBD1 might be the D (6 bases). CDR1 and CDR2 (germline): SGHRS, YFSETQ. The CDR3 runs 13 residues. The V end lost 4 bases, the J end lost 9 bases, and 14 bases lay between the germline ends. The CDR3 reads CASSTTGNGIQYF. CDR3 sequence (DNA): TGCGCCAGCAGCACGACAGGAAATGGCATTCAGTACTTC.

The gene calls are TRBV5-1 and TRBJ1-4; the D gene is possibly TRBD1 (5 bases). CDR3 size: 15 residues. The germline V and J ends were trimmed by 1 base and 7 bases, with 14 bases remaining between them. Germline V lookup: CDR1 SGHRS, CDR2 YFSETQ. This chain's CDR3 is CASSLSTGVSEKLFF. As DNA, the CDR3 is TGCGCCAGCAGCTTGAGTACAGGTGTAAGTGAAAAACTGTTTTTT.